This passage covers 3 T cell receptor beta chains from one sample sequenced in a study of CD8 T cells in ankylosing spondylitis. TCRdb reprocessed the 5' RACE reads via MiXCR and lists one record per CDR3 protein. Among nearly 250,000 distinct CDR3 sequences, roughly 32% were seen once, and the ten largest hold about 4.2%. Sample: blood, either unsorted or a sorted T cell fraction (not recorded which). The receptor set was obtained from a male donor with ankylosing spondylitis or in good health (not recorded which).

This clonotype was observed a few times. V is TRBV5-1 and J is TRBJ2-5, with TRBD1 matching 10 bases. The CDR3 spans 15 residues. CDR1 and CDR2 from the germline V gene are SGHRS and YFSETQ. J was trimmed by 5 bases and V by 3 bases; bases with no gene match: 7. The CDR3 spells CASSWATGGRETQYF. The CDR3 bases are TGCGCCAGCAGCTGGGCGACAGGGGGCCGGGAGACCCAGTACTTC. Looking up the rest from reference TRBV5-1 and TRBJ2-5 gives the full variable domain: KAGVTQTPRYLIKTRGQQVTLSCSPISGHRSVSWYQQTPGQGLQFLFEYFSETQRNKGNFPGRFSGRQFSNSRSEMNVSTLELGDSALYLCASSWATGGRETQYFGPGTRLLVL.

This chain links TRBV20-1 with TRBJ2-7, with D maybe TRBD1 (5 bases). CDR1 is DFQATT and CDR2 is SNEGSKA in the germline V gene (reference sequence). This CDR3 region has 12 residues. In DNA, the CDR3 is TGCAGCGTCAGGGCCGGTTTTTACGAGCAGTACTTC. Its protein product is CSVRAGFYEQYF.

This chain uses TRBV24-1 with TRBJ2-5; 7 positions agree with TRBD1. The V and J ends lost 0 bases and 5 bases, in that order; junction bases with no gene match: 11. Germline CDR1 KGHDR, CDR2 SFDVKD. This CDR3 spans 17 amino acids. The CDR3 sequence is CATSDLPPTGQTETQYF. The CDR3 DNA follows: TGTGCCACCAGTGATTTGCCCCCGACAGGGCAAACGGAGACCCAGTACTTC.